This T cell receptor beta chain was recovered during a study of T cell responses to AZD1222 COVID-19 vaccine. The CDR3 loop spans 15 amino acids. Between the trimmed V and J ends, which lost 0 bases and 2 bases, there was a span of 8 bases. In germline, CDR1 is KGHSH, CDR2 LQKENI. Using immunoSEQ multiplex PCR, the repertoire was profiled, and TCRdb retains in-frame clones only, with some absent. This table has around 140,000 clones, more than 90% appearing once. Specimen: peripheral blood, collected on day 0 of AZD1222 vaccination. This chain joins TRBV18 and TRBJ1-5; no clear D. This clonotype was sampled from an adult in good health. CDR3 region: CASSPPSAGNQPQHF. CDR3 DNA: TGTGCCAGCTCACCACCATCGGCTGGCAATCAGCCCCAGCATTTT. The entire variable domain, with the rest obtained from reference TRBV18 and TRBJ1-5, is as follows: NAGVMQNPRHLVRRRGQEARLRCSPMKGHSHVYWYRQLPEEGLKFMVYLQKENIIDESGMPKERFSAEFPKEGPSILRIQQVVRGDSAAYFCASSPPSAGNQPQHFGDGTRLSIL.